This T cell receptor beta chain was sequenced for a study of low-dose radiotherapy and immunotherapy resistance in tumors (dated by TCRdb to between 2022 and 2023). For context, the study as a whole: In Cohort 1, each fraction delivered 0.5 Gy every 2 weeks, and the prescribed total PTV dose was 6.5 Gy. For Cohort 2, the dose was 1 Gy per fraction given every two weeks, adding up to 13 Gy in total across 26 weeks. Patients were given nivolumab as a 240 mg flat dose every two weeks and ipilimumab at 1 mg/kg every six weeks, with both drugs delivered intravenously. Intravenous cyclophosphamide at 200 mg/m2 was administered every two weeks, one day ahead of each radiation and immunotherapy administration. Starting on cycle 1 day 1, patients took 300 mg of aspirin by mouth once daily for four cycles. To make first-strand cDNA, Superscript III was used along with a set of TRAV- and TRBV-specific primers so that both the TCRalpha and TCRbeta chains were covered. Trial participants were not randomized into treatment groups. Eight patients were included in the translational analysis, namely three from the first dose cohort plus the first five from the second dose cohort. An Illumina MiniSeq instrument was used to deep-sequence the TCRalpha and TCRbeta libraries.

The reads were generated on an Illumina MiniSeq. A roughly 19-cycle PCR with Phusion amplified the TCRs, pairing a constant-region primer with the adapter that was attached to the V primers. The MessageAmp II aRNA Amplification Kit was used to amplify the isolated mRNA, with in vitro transcription run for approximately 15 hours at 37 degrees C. mRNA for TCR sequencing was isolated with the Dynabeads mRNA DIRECT Purification Kit. Indexed Illumina adapters were added in a second approximately 25-cycle Phusion PCR, and the resulting products were purified with AMPure XP beads. The authors processed their data as follows. Custom Perl scripts pooled TCR sequences encoding the same protein, removed out-of-frame sequences and computed each clonotype's abundance. The analysis excluded TCR sequences that were supported by just one read. Shannon entropy, Gini index, clonality, richness, and the frequency of TCRs shared between repertoires were included as repertoire metrics. TCRdb applied fastp at Q25 and MiXCR to the public reads, then kept only in-frame beta chains. Rows are combined by CDR3 protein, so each entry shows the most common genes and DNA. Clone size and V and J calls follow TCRdb, not the original study. This sample comprises about 47,000 distinct CDR3 sequences, 10% to 15% of them detected only once. The top ten hold about 6% of the sample.

This clonotype was detected ten times or more. Its cognate antigen has yet to be identified. Base-call qualities are not available, and no considerably larger clone is one nucleotide away. CDR1 and CDR2, per the germline V gene (reference sequence), are LNHDA and SQIVND. Including the terminal cysteine and phenylalanine, the CDR3 comprises 13 residues. Only the CDR3 portion is preserved as DNA: 39 bases, with reading frame beginning at the first base. Deletion took 1 base off V and 3 bases off J, with a span of 6 bases between the germline ends. According to the study, the label for this sample's time point signals: before trial treatment. Donors were enrolled in RACIN, a single-arm phase I dose-escalation trial in which nivolumab, ipilimumab, aspirin, low-dose cyclophosphamide and low-dose radiotherapy were combined. Patients with advanced, TIL-negative solid tumors were considered eligible.

The sequencing here drew on PBMCs, taken before treatment. The TCR sequence derives from a female donor with ovarian cancer. In this chain, TRBV19 is recombined with TRBJ1-1; no D gene call is confident. The sequence in DNA is TGTGCCAGTAGTATAGCGGCTTACACTGAAGCTTTCTTT. This yields the protein CASSIAAYTEAFF.